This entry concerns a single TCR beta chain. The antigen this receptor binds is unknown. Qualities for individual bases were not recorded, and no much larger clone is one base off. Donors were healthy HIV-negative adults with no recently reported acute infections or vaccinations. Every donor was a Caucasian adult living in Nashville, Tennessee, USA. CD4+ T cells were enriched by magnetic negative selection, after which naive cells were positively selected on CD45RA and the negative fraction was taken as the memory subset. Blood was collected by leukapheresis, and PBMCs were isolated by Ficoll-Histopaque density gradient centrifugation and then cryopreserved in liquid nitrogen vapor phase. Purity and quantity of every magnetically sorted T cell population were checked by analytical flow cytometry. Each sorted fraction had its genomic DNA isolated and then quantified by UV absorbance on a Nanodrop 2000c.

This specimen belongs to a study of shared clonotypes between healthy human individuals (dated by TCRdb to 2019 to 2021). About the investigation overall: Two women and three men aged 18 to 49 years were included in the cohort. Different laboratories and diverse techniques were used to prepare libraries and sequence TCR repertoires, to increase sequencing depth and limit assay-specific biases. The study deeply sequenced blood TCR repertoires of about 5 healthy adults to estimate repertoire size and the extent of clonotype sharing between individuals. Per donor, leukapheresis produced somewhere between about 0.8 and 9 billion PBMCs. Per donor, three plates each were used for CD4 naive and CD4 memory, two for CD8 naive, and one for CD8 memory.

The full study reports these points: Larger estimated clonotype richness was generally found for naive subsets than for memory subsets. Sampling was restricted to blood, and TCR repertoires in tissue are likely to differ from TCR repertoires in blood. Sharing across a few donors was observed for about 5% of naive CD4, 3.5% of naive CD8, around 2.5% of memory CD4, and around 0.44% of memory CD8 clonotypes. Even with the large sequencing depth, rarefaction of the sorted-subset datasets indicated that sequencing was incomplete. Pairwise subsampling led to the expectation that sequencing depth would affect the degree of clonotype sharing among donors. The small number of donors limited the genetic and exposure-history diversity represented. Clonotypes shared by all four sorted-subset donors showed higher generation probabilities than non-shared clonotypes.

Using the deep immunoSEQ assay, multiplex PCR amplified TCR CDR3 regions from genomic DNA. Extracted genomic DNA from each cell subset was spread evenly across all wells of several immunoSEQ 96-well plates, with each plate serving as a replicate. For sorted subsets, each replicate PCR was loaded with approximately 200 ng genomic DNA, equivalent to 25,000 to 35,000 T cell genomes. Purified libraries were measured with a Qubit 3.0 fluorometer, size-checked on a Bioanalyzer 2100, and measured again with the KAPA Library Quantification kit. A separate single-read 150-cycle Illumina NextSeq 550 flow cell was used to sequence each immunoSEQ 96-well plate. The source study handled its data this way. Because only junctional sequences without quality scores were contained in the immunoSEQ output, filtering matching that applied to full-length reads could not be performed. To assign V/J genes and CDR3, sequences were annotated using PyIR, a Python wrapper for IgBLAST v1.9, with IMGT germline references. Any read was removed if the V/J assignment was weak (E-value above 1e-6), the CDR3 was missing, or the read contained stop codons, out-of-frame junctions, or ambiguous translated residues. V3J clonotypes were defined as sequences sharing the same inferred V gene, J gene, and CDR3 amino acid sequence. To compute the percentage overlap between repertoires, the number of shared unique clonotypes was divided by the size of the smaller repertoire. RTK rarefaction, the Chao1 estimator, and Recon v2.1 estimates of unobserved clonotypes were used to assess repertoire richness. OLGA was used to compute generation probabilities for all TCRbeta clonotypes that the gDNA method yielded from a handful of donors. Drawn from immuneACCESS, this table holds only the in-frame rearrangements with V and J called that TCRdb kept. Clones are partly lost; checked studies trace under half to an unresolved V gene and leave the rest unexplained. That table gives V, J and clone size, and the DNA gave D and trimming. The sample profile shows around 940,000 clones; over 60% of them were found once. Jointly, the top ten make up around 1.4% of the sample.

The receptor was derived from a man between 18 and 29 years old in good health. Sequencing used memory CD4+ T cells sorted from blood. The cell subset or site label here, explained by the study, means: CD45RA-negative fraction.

The CDR3 here reads CASSLGGSFSYEQYF. The nucleotide sequence is TGCGCCAGCAGCCTGGGCGGCTCCTTCTCCTACGAGCAGTACTTC. This chain joins TRBV5-1 to TRBJ2-7; the D segment cannot be called with confidence. Taken from cysteine to phenylalanine, the CDR3 has 15 residues. The kept DNA is CDR3 alone, 45 bases in frame from the first base. Trimming takes 4 bases from V and 0 bases from J, and the germline ends sit 14 bases apart. Per the germline V gene, SGHRS is the CDR1 and YFSETQ is the CDR2.